The 10 T cell receptor beta chains given below trace back to one sample, sequenced in a study of T cells in Graves' hyperthyroidism and ophthalmopathy. Amplification of TCR beta CDR3 regions used RNA as the template. HTBI primers drove first-round RT-PCR of the TCR CDR3. MiXCR, applied by TCRdb to the multiplex PCR reads, yields one record per CDR3 protein. The sample consists of about half a million distinct CDR3 sequences, less than 20% of them appearing once. The sample was blood. The origin of the receptors is a man in his forties or fifties with Graves' ophthalmopathy.

This clonotype has ten or more counts. One junction end does not reproduce the germline sequence, and a read error may be involved. The V and J genes are TRBV2 and TRBJ2-1, with 13 positions matching TRBD2. Germline-derived CDR1 and CDR2 are SNHLY and FYNNEI. There are 16 residues in the CDR3. For the CDR3, the DNA is TGTGCCAGCAGCGAAGGGACTAGCGGGACCTACAATGAGCAGTTCTTC. It yields the protein CASSEGTSGTYNEQFF.

This clonotype came up many times. J is TRBJ1-5 and V is TRBV30; D is unresolved. The CDR3 sequence is 13 residues long. Germline lookup yields CDR1 GTSNPN and CDR2 SVGIG (reference sequence). The ends were cut back, 7 bases at V and 5 bases at J, with 15 bases in the middle. CDR3 DNA: TGTGCCTACCGATCACAGAGGCATCAGCCCCAGCATTTT. Translating gives CAYRSQRHQPQHF.

This clonotype was counted a few times. This sequence joins TRBV18 and TRBJ2-3; tentative D call: TRBD2 (5 bases). V gave up 3 bases and J gave up 1 base, with 8 bases separating them. The CDR3 runs to 14 residues. Germline V CDR1 and CDR2: KGHSH, LQKENI. CDR3 sequence reads: CASSPLARTDTQYF. The CDR3 region has the DNA TGTGCCAGCTCACCGTTAGCGCGCACAGATACGCAGTATTTT.

The rearrangement links TRBV28 to TRBJ2-2; D uncertain. V lost 6 bases, J lost 6 bases, and 23 bases lay in between. This CDR3 has 17 amino acids. Germline V gives CDR1 MDHEN, CDR2 SYDVKM. DNA for the CDR3: TGTGCCAGCAGCTCCCCGTTAGCCAAAACCCCCGCCGGGGAGCTGTTTTTT. It specifies CASSSPLAKTPAGELFF. The full variable domain, rest sourced from reference TRBV28 and TRBJ2-2, is DVKVTQSSRYLVKRTGEKVFLECVQDMDHENMFWYRQDPGLGLRLIYFSYDVKMKEKGDIPEGYSVSREKKERFSLILESASTNQTSMYLCASSSPLAKTPAGELFFGEGSRLTVL.

The rearrangement joins TRBV7-9 to TRBJ2-1, with no clear D. Germline V gene data show CDR1 as SEHNR and CDR2 as FQNEAQ (reference sequence). The V end lost 2 bases, the J end lost 9 bases, and 8 bases lay between the germline ends. The CDR3 length is 12 residues. CDR3 region: CASSLMVGEQFF. CDR3 DNA: TGTGCCAGCAGCTTAATGGTGGGTGAGCAGTTCTTC.

The chain is built from TRBV30 and TRBJ1-1; D gene ambiguous. The V end lost 4 bases, the J end lost 3 bases, and 6 bases lay between the germline ends. Germline loops: CDR1 GTSNPN, CDR2 SVGIG (reference sequence). The CDR3 contains 11 residues. The CDR3 DNA sequence: TGTGCCTGGATTCTGGACACTGAAGCTTTCTTT. Its protein is CAWILDTEAFF.

This chain links TRBV29-1 with TRBJ2-1; 11 positions match TRBD2. The CDR3 consists of 14 residues. Germline-derived CDR1 and CDR2 are SQVTM and ANQGSEA. The V and J ends lost 7 bases and 4 bases, in that order; junction bases with no gene match: 6. The CDR3 DNA sequence: TGCAGCGCCGTAGCGGGGGGGGAGTACAATGAGCAGTTCTTC. Residues: CSAVAGGEYNEQFF.

This clonotype was picked up many times. The chain has TRBV28 and TRBJ1-1; D not resolved. The germline gives CDR1 MDHEN, CDR2 SYDVKM. The CDR3 runs 11 residues. Trimming left V 10 bases short and J 7 bases short, with 13 bases between. The CDR3 loop reads CATSERVEAFF. CDR3 coding DNA: TGTGCCACTTCGGAGAGGGTTGAAGCTTTCTTT.

In this sample, this clonotype turned up many times. The chain has TRBV11-2 and TRBJ1-1, with a tentative D call TRBD1 (5 bases). This CDR3 comprises 17 residues. Germline CDR1 and CDR2: SGHAT and FQNNGV. V lost 0 bases and J 1 base, leaving 15 bases between the germline ends. The CDR3: CASSLDLKGRENTEAFF. In DNA form, the CDR3 reads TGTGCCAGCAGCTTAGATCTTAAGGGGAGGGAGAACACTGAAGCTTTCTTT.

The CDR3 coding sequence is TGTGCCTGGAGTGACGGGAACAATCAGCCCCAGCATTTT. Its translation: CAWSDGNNQPQHF. The chain is built from TRBV30 and TRBJ1-5; no reliable D call. Germline-derived CDR1 and CDR2 are GTSNPN and SVGIG (reference sequence). CDR3 length: 13 residues. V lost 1 base and J lost 3, with 7 bases in between.